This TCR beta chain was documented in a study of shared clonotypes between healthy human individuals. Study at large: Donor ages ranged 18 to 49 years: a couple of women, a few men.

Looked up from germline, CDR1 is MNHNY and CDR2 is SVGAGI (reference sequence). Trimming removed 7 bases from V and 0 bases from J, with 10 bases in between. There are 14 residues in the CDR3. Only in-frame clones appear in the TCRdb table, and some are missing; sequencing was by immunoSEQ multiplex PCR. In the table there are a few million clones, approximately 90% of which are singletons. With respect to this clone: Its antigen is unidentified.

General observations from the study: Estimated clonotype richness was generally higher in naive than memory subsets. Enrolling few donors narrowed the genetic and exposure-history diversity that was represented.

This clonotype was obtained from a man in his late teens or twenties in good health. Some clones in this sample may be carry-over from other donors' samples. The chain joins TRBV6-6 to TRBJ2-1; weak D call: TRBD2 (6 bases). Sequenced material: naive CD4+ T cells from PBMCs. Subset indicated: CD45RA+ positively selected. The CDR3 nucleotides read TGTGCCAGCACCGGAGGGCGCTCCTACAATGAGCAGTTCTTC. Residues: CASTGGRSYNEQFF.